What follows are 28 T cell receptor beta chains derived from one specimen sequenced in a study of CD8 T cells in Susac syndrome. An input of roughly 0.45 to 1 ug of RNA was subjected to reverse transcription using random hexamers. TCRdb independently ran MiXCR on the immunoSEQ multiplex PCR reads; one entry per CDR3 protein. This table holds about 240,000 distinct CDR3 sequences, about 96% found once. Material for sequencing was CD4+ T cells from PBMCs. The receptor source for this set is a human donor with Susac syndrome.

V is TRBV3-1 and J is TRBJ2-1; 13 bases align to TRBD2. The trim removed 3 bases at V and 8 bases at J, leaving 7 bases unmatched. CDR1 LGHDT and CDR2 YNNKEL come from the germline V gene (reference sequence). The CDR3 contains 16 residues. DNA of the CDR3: TGTGCCAGCAGCCACTGGACTAGCGGGAGTCCCCATGAGCAGTTCTTC. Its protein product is CASSHWTSGSPHEQFF.

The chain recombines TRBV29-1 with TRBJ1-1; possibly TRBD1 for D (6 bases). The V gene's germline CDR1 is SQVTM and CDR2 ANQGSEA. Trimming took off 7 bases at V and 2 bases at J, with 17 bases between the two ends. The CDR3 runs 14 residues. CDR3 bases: TGCAGCGCCAGACAACAGGGACCAAACACTGAAGCTTTCTTT. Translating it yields CSARQQGPNTEAFF. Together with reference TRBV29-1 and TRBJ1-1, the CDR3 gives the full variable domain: SAVISQKPSRDICQRGTSLTIQCQVDSQVTMMFWYRQQPGQSLTLIATANQGSEATYESGFVIDKFPISRPNLTFSTLTVSNMSPEDSSIYLCSARQQGPNTEAFFGQGTRLTVV.

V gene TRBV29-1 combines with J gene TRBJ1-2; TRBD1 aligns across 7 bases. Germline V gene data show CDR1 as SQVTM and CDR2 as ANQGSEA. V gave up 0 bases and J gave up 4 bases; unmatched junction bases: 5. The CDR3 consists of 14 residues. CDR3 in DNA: TGCAGCGTTGAAGACCAGGGGACAGCCTATGGCTACACCTTC. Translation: CSVEDQGTAYGYTF.

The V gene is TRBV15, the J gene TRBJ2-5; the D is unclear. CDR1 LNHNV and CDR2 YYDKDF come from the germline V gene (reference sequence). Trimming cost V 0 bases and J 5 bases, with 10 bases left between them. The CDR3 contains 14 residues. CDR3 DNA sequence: TGTGCCACCAGCAGAGATACCCTAGTGGAGACCCAGTACTTC. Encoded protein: CATSRDTLVETQYF.

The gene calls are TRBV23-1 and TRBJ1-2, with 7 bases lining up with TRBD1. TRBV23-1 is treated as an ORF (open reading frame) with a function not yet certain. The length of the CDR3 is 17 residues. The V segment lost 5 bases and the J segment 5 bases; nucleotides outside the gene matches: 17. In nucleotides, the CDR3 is TGCGCCAGCAGTGGAGAAGGGGGCGATGTGAATGGGTATGGCTACACCTTC. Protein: CASSGEGGDVNGYGYTF.

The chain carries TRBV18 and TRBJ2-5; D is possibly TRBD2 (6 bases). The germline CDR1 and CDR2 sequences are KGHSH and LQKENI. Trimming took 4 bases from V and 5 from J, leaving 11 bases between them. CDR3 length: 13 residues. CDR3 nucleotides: TGTGCCAGCTCACGGACTCGGGAGGAGACCCAGTACTTC. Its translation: CASSRTREETQYF.

The CDR3 is CASSDSPNTEAFF. CDR3 bases: TGTGCCAGCAGTGACTCACCGAACACTGAAGCTTTCTTT. This chain uses TRBV6-4 with TRBJ1-1; D remains unclear. The CDR3 is 13 residues long. Germline values: CDR1 MRHNA, CDR2 SNTAGT. Trimming shortened V by 0 bases and J by 1 base, and 3 bases separated the two germline ends.

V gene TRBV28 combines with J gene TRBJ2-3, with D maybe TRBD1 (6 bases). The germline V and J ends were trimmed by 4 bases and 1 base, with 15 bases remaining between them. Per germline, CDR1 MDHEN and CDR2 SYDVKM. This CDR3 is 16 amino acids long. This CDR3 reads CASSSTGNSGTDTQYF. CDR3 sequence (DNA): TGTGCCAGCAGTTCCACAGGGAACTCTGGCACAGATACGCAGTATTTT.

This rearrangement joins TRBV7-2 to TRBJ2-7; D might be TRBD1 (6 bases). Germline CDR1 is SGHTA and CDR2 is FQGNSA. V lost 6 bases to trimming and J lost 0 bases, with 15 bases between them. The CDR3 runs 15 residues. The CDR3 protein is CASSRLGASSYEQYF. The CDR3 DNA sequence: TGTGCCAGCAGTAGACTGGGGGCTAGCTCCTACGAGCAGTACTTC.

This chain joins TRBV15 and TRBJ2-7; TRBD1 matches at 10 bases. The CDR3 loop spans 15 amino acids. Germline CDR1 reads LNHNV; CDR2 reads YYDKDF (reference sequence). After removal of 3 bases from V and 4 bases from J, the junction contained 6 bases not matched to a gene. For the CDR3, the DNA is TGTGCCACCAGCAGGGAGCCGGGACAGGGGTACGAGCAGTACTTC. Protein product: CATSREPGQGYEQYF.

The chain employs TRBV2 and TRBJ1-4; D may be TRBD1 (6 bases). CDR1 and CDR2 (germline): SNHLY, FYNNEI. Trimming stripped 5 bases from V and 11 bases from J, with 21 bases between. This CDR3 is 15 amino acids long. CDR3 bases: TGTGCCAGCAGTACCTGGGGGACATTTTCGTTGAAACTGTTTTTT. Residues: CASSTWGTFSLKLFF.

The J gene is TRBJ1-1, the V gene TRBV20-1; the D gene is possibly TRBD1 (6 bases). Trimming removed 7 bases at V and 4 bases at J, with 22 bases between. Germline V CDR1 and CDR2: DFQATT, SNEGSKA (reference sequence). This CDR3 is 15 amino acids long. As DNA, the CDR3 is TGCAGTGTGGGGGGAGGACTGGGGGCGGGCACTGAAGCTTTCTTT. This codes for CSVGGGLGAGTEAFF.

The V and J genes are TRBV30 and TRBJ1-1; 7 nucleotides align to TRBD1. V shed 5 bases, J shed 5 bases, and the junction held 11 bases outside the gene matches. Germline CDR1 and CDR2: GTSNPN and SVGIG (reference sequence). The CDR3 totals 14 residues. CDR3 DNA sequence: TGTGCCTGGCCAGGGGGTTTAGGGAGTACTGAAGCTTTCTTT. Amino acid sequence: CAWPGGLGSTEAFF.

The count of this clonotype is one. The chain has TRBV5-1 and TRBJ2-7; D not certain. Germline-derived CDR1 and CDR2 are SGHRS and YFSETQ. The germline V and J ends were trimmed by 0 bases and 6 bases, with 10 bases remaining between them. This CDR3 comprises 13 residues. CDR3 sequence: CASSLDLGLEQYF. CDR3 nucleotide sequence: TGCGCCAGCAGCTTGGATCTGGGCCTCGAGCAGTACTTC. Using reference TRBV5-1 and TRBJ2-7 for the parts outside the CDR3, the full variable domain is KAGVTQTPRYLIKTRGQQVTLSCSPISGHRSVSWYQQTPGQGLQFLFEYFSETQRNKGNFPGRFSGRQFSNSRSEMNVSTLELGDSALYLCASSLDLGLEQYFGPGTRLTVT.

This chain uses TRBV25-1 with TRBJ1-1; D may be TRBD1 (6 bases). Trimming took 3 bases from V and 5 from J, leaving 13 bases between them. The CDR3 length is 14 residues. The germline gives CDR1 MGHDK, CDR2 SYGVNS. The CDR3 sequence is CASSDYRAGTEAFF. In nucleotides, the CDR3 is TGTGCCAGCAGTGACTACAGGGCGGGTACTGAAGCTTTCTTT.

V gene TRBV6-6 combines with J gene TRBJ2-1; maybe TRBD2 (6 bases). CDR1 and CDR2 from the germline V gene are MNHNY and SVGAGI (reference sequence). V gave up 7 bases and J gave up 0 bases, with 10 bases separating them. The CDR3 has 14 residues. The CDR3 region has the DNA TGTGCCAGCATCCCGGACTACTCCTACAATGAGCAGTTCTTC. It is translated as CASIPDYSYNEQFF.

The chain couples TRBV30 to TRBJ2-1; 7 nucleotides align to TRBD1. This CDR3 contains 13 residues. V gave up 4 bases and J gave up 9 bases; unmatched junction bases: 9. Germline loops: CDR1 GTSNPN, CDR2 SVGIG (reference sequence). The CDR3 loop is CAWTRSQGTEQFF. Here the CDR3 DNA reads TGTGCCTGGACCAGGTCACAGGGGACTGAGCAGTTCTTC.

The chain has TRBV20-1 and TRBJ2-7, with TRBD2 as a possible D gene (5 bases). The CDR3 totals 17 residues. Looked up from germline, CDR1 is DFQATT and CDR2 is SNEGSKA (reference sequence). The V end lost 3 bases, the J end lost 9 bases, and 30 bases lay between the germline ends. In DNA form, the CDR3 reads TGCAGTGCTAGGGACGAGACTGGTACGGGAATAGCAGGTCGGCAGTACTTC. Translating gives CSARDETGTGIAGRQYF.

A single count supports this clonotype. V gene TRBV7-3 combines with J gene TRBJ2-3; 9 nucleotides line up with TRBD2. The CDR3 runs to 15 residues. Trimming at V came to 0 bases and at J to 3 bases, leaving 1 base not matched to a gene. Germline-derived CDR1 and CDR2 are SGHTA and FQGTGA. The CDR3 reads CASSLTSGRTDTQYF. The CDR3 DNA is TGTGCCAGCAGCTTAACTAGCGGGAGAACAGATACGCAGTATTTT.

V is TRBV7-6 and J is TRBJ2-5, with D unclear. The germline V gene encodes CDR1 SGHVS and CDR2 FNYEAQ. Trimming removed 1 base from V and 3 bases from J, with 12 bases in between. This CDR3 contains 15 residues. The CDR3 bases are TGTGCCAGCAGCTTAGTGGACCCGAAGAAAGAGACCCAGTACTTC. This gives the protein CASSLVDPKKETQYF.

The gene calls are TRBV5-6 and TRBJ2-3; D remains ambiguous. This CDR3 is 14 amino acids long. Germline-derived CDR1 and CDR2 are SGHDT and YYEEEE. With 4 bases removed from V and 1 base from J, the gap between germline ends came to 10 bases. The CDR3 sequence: CASSNVGRTDTQYF. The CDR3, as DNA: TGTGCCAGCAGCAACGTTGGCCGCACAGATACGCAGTATTTT.

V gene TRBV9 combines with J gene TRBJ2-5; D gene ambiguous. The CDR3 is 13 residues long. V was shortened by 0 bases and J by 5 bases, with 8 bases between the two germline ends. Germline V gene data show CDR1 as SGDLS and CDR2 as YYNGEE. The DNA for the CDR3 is TGTGCCAGCAGCGTAGAGCAGAGCGAGACCCAGTACTTC. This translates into CASSVEQSETQYF.

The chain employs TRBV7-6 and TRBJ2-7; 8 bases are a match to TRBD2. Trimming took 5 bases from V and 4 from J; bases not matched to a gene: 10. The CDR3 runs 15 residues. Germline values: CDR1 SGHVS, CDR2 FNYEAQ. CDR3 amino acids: CASSPNSGTGYEQYF. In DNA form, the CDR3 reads TGTGCCAGCAGCCCAAATAGCGGGACGGGTTACGAGCAGTACTTC. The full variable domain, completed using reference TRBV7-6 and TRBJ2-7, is GAGVSQSPRYKVTKRGQDVALRCDPISGHVSLYWYRQALGQGPEFLTYFNYEAQQDKSGLPNDRFSAERPEGSISTLTIQRTEQRDSAMYRCASSPNSGTGYEQYFGPGTRLTVT.

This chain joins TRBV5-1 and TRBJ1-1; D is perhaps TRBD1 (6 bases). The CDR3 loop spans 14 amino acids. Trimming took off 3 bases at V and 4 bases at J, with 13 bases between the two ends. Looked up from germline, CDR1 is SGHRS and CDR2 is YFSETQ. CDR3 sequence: CASSSRGERTEAFF. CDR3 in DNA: TGCGCCAGCAGCTCCAGGGGTGAGCGCACTGAAGCTTTCTTT. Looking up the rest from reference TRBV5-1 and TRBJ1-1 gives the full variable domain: KAGVTQTPRYLIKTRGQQVTLSCSPISGHRSVSWYQQTPGQGLQFLFEYFSETQRNKGNFPGRFSGRQFSNSRSEMNVSTLELGDSALYLCASSSRGERTEAFFGQGTRLTVV.

The CDR3 nucleotides are TGCAGTGCCGAGCGACAGGGAGGATACGAGCAGTACTTC. The encoded protein is CSAERQGGYEQYF. The gene calls are TRBV20-1 and TRBJ2-7; tentatively, D is TRBD1 (7 bases). Trimming took off 6 bases at V and 4 bases at J, with 16 bases between the two ends. Germline V gives CDR1 DFQATT, CDR2 SNEGSKA (reference sequence). The CDR3 is 13 residues long.

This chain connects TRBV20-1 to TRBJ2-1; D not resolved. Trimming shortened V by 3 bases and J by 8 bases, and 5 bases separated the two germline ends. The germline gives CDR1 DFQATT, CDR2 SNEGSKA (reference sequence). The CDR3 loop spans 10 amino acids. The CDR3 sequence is CSASGDEQFF. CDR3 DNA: TGCAGTGCTAGCGGAGATGAGCAGTTCTTC.

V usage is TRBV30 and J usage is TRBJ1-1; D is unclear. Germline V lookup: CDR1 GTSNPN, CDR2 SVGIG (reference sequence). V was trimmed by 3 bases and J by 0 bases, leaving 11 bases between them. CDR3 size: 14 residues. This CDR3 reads CAWRDFGVNTEAFF. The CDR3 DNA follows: TGTGCCTGGAGGGATTTCGGGGTGAACACTGAAGCTTTCTTT.

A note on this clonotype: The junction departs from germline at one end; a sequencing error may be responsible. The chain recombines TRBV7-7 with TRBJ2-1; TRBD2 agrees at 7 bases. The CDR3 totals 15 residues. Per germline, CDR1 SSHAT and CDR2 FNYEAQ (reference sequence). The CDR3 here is CASSLLGTTLNEQFF. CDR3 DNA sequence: TGTGCTAGCAGCCTACTCGGGACTACCCTCAATGAGCAGTTCTTC.